The rows below give T cell receptor beta chains drawn from one sample of a study of cytomegalovirus exposure and HLA in healthy donors. Profiling relied on immunoSEQ multiplex PCR, and the TCRdb table lists in-frame clones only, not all of them. In the table there are more than 95,000 clones, over 70% of which are singletons. Sequenced material: PBMCs. The receptors were gathered from a woman aged 45 to 65 in good health and CMV-seropositive. CDR3s include the opening cysteine and the closing phenylalanine or tryptophan. The order of the fields is J gene, clone size, V gene, D gene, CDR3 DNA, CDR3 protein. The D gene is left open where the match is weak. The size of a clone is reported for some rows only, either as once, few or many, or as a class for expanded clones.

J gene: TRBJ2-7
clone size: NA
V gene: TRBV2
D gene: TRBD1
CDR3 DNA: TGTGCCAGCAGGATGACAGGGAACCTCTACGAGCAGTACTTC
CDR3 protein: CASRMTGNLYEQYF

J gene: TRBJ2-1
clone size: NA
V gene: TRBV2
D gene: TRBD2
CDR3 DNA: TGTGCCAGCAGTGTGGTCGGGAGCGGGGATGAGCAGTTCTTC
CDR3 protein: CASSVVGSGDEQFF

J gene: TRBJ2-3
clone size: NA
V gene: TRBV29-1
D gene: TRBD2
CDR3 DNA: TGCAGCGTGAGGACTAGCGGGAATACAGATACGCAGTATTTT
CDR3 protein: CSVRTSGNTDTQYF

J gene: TRBJ2-4
clone size: NA
V gene: TRBV29-1
D gene: NA
CDR3 DNA: TGCAGCGTTCGACTAGATGGAAACATTCAGTACTTC
CDR3 protein: CSVRLDGNIQYF

J gene: TRBJ1-1
clone size: NA
V gene: TRBV28
D gene: TRBD1
CDR3 DNA: TGTGCCAGCAGTTTCCCGGGGACAGGGGGCTGGAACACTGAAGCTTTCTTT
CDR3 protein: CASSFPGTGGWNTEAFF

J gene: TRBJ1-3
clone size: NA
V gene: TRBV7-9
D gene: NA
CDR3 DNA: TGTGCCAGCAGCCTAGCCAACAGGGGAAACACCATATATTTT
CDR3 protein: CASSLANRGNTIYF

J gene: TRBJ2-3
clone size: NA
V gene: TRBV12-2
D gene: NA
CDR3 DNA: TGTGCAAGTCGCTTATGGCGGGACAGGGATGGAGTTGGCACAGATACGCAGTATTTT
CDR3 protein: CASRLWRDRDGVGTDTQYF

J gene: TRBJ2-5
clone size: NA
V gene: TRBV4-2
D gene: TRBD2
CDR3 DNA: TGTGCCAGCAGCCAACATCAGACTAGCGGGGGGGTGGGTAAGACCCAGTACTTC
CDR3 protein: CASSQHQTSGGVGKTQYF

J gene: TRBJ2-1
clone size: NA
V gene: TRBV9
D gene: TRBD2
CDR3 DNA: TGTGCCAGCAGCGTTTTAGCGGGAGATTACAATGAGCAGTTCTTC
CDR3 protein: CASSVLAGDYNEQFF

J gene: TRBJ1-4
clone size: once
V gene: TRBV7-2
D gene: NA
CDR3 DNA: TGTGCCAGCAGCGTACAGGGTGCAACTAATGAAAAACTGTTTTTT
CDR3 protein: CASSVQGATNEKLFF

J gene: TRBJ2-7
clone size: NA
V gene: TRBV27
D gene: TRBD2
CDR3 DNA: TGTGCCACCCGTCGGGAGGACGAGCAGTACTTC
CDR3 protein: CATRREDEQYF

J gene: TRBJ1-1
clone size: NA
V gene: TRBV5-6
D gene: NA
CDR3 DNA: TGTGCCAGCAGCGGAGCGGGGGTCACTGAAGCTTTCTTT
CDR3 protein: CASSGAGVTEAFF